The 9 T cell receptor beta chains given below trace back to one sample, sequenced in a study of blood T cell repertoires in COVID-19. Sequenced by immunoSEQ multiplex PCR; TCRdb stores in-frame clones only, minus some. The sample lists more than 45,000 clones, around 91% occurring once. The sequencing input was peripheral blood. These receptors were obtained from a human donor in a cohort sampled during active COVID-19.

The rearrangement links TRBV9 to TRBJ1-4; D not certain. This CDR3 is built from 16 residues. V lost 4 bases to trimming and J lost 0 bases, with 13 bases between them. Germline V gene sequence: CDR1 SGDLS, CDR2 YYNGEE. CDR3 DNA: TGTGCCAGCAGCCCGAGCACGGGAACAACTAATGAAAAACTGTTTTTT. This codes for CASSPSTGTTNEKLFF.

Written as DNA, the CDR3 is TGTGCCTGGAGTTTGGGAAACAGGGGATCCTACGAGCAGTACTTC. Its protein is CAWSLGNRGSYEQYF. J is TRBJ2-7 and V is TRBV30; 7 bases are shared with TRBD1. CDR3 size: 15 residues. CDR1 is GTSNPN and CDR2 is SVGIG in the germline V gene (reference sequence). J lost 1 base, V lost 2 bases, and 8 bases had no gene match.

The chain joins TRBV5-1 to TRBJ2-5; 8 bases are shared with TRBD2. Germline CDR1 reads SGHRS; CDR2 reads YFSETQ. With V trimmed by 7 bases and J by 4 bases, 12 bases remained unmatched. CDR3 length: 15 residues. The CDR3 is CASGLTGRDPETQYF. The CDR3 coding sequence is TGCGCCAGCGGCCTCACCGGGAGGGATCCAGAGACCCAGTACTTC.

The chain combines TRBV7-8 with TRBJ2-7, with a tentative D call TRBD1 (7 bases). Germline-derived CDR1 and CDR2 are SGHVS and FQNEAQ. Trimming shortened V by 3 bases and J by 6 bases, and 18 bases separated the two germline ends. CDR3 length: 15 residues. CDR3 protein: CASSLSRQGGSEQYF. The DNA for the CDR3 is TGTGCCAGCAGCTTGTCCCGACAGGGAGGTTCCGAGCAGTACTTC.

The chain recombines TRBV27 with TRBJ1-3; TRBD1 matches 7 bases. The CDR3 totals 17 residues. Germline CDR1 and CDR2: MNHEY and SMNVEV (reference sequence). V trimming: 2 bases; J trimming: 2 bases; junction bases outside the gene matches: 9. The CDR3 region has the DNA TGTGCCAGCAGTTTACGTAAAACAGGGGATACTGGAAACACCATATATTTT. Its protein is CASSLRKTGDTGNTIYF.

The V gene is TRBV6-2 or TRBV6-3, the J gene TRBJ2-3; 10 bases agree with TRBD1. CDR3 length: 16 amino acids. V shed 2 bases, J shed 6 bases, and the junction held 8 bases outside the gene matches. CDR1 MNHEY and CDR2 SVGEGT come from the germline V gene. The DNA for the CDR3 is TGTGCCAGCAGTTACGCGGGACAGGGGATTTCGGATACGCAGTATTTT. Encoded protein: CASSYAGQGISDTQYF.

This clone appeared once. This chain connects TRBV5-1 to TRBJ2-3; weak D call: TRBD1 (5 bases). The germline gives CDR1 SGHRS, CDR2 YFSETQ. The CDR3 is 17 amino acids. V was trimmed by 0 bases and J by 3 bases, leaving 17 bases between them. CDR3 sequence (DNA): TGCGCCAGCAGCTTGGGGACAACGATCCCTCTGACAGATACGCAGTATTTT. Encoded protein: CASSLGTTIPLTDTQYF.

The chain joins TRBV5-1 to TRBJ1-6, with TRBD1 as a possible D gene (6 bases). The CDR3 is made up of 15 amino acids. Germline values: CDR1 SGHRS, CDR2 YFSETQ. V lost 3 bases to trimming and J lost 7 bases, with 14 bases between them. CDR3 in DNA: TGCGCCAGCAGCTCGGGTGGGCAGGGGAATTCACCCCTCCACTTT. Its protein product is CASSSGGQGNSPLHF.

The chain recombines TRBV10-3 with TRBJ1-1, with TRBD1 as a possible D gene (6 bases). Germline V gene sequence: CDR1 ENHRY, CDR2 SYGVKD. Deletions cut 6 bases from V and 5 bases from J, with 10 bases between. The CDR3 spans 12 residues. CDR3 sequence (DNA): TGTGCCATCAGGGAACAGGGAACTGAAGCTTTCTTT. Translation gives CAIREQGTEAFF.